This T cell receptor (beta chain) comes out of a study of cytomegalovirus exposure and HLA in healthy donors. PCR primers comprised 60 Vbeta and 13 Jbeta primers. Here immunoSEQ multiplex PCR was the method, and the copy in TCRdb shows in-frame clones only, minus some. The sample totals approximately 110,000 clones; its top ten clones hold around 2.2%. Material: PBMCs. The clonotype was recovered from a man aged 40-49 years in good health and CMV-seronegative.

CDR3 sequence reads: CASNRGGPGETQYF. For the CDR3, the DNA is TGTGCCAGCAATAGGGGGGGGCCGGGGGAGACCCAGTACTTC. The V call is TRBV19, the J call TRBJ2-5; maybe TRBD2 (7 bases). Looked up from germline, CDR1 is LNHDA and CDR2 is SQIVND (reference sequence). The CDR3 is 14 residues long. V was pared by 9 bases and J by 5 bases, with 19 bases between.